What follows describes a single T cell receptor (beta chain). No antigen is known for it. Vbeta (60) and Jbeta (13) primers were used in the PCR. Method: immunoSEQ multiplex PCR; TCRdb's copy keeps in-frame clones and lacks some. The sample yields fewer than 100,000 clones, roughly 80% seen once. This sample was included in a study of cytomegalovirus exposure and HLA in healthy donors. The V segment lost 4 bases and the J segment 1 base; nucleotides outside the gene matches: 4. CDR1 MGHRA and CDR2 YSYEKL come from the germline V gene. The CDR3 is 15 amino acids. Study conclusions and caveats: Productive status was seen about 87% or about 30% of the time for most TCR beta V segments in an earlier analysis.

The sequence derives from a man in his forties in good health and CMV-seronegative. The chain carries TRBV4-1 and TRBJ1-1; TRBD1 matches at 9 bases. Source material: PBMCs. Written as DNA, the CDR3 is TGCGCCAGCAGCCGAGCGGGACAGGGGAACACTGAAGCTTTCTTT. Its translation is CASSRAGQGNTEAFF.